This record looks at one T cell receptor (beta chain) sequence and its context. Its specificity is unknown. The data derive from a study of monozygotic twins with inflammatory bowel disease. Study outcomes and limitations: Clonotype overlap with others was lower in IBD patients than in healthy twins, a difference that was greatest with disease activity.

The total RNA came straight from whole blood, and T cells were not sorted beforehand. Germline values: CDR1 SGHNT, CDR2 YYREEE (reference sequence). The CDR3 contains 13 residues. For every sample, eight separate reactions were used to make cDNA. TCRdb re-called the 5' RACE reads, yielding one record per CDR3 amino acid sequence without DNA. The listing records 150,000 or so distinct CDR3 sequences. The material sequenced was blood. V usage is TRBV5-4 and J usage is TRBJ1-1; the D gene TCRdb calls, TRBD1, cannot be checked with no DNA. This TCR was recovered from a human donor with ulcerative colitis or Crohn's disease, or a healthy co-twin of an affected twin (not recorded which). This CDR3 is CASSGEGGTEAFF.